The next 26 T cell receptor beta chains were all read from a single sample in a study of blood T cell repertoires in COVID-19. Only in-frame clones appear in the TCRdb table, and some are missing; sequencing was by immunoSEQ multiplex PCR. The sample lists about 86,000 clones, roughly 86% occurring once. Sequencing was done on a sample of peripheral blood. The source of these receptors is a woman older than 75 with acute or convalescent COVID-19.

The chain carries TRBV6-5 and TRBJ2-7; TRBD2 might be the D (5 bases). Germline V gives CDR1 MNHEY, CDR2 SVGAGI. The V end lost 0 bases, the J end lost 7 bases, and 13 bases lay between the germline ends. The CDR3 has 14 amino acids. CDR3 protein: CASSYSSPGGEQYF. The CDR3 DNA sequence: TGTGCCAGCAGTTACTCGAGTCCAGGCGGGGAGCAGTACTTC.

CDR3 in amino acids: CASRIQGISQPQHF. The CDR3 region has the DNA TGTGCCAGCAGGATACAGGGAATTAGTCAGCCCCAGCATTTT. V is TRBV2 and J is TRBJ1-5; D possibly corresponds to TRBD1 (6 bases). V gave up 6 bases and J gave up 6 bases, with 15 bases separating them. Germline values: CDR1 SNHLY, CDR2 FYNNEI. The CDR3 is 14 residues long.

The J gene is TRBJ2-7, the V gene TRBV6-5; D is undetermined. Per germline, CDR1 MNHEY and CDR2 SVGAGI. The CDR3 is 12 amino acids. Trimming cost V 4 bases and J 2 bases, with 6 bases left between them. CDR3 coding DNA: TGTGCCAGCAGTTCAACACCCTACGAGCAGTACTTC. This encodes CASSSTPYEQYF.

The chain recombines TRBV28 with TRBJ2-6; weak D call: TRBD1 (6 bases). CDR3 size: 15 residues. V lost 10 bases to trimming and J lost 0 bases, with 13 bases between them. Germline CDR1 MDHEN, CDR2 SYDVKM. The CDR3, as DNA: TGTGCCATCAAAGGGGGTAGCTCTGGGGCCAACGTCCTGACTTTC. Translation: CAIKGGSSGANVLTF.

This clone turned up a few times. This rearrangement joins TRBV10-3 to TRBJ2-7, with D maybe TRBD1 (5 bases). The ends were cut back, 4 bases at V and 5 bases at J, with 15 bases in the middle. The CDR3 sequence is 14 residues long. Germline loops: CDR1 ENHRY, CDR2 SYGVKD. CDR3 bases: TGTGCCATCAGTGGGACACCCTTGTTCGACGAGCAGTACTTC. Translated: CAISGTPLFDEQYF.

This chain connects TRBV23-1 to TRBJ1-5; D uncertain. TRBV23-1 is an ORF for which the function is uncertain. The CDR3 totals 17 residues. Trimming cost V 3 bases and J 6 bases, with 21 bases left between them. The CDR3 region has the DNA TGCGCCAGCAGTCACTCGATCTCCAGGTCTTTCCGTCAGCCCCAGCATTTT. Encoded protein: CASSHSISRSFRQPQHF.

The CDR3 loop is CSASWTGARTEAFF. The DNA for the CDR3 is TGCAGTGCTAGTTGGACAGGGGCGCGCACTGAAGCTTTCTTT. V gene TRBV20-1 combines with J gene TRBJ1-1; TRBD1 matches 9 bases. From germline, CDR1 is DFQATT and CDR2 SNEGSKA (reference sequence). The CDR3 contains 14 residues. Unmatched junction bases numbered 6, after V lost 3 bases and J lost 4 bases.

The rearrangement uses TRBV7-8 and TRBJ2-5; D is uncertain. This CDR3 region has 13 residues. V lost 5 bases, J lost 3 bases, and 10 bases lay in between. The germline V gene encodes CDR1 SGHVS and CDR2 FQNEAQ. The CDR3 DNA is TGTGCCAGCAGCCTAGGGCAGAAAGAGACCCAGTACTTC. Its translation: CASSLGQKETQYF. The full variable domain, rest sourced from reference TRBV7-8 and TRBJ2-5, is GAGVSQSPRYKVAKRGQDVALRCDPISGHVSLFWYQQALGQGPEFLTYFQNEAQLDKSGLPSDRFFAERPEGSVSTLKIQRTQQEDSAVYLCASSLGQKETQYFGPGTRLLVL.

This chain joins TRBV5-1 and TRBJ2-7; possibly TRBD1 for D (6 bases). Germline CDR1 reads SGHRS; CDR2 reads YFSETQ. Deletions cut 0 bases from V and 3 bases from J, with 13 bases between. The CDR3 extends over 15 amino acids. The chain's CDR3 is CASSLAPGAVYEQYF. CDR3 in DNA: TGCGCCAGCAGCTTGGCTCCAGGGGCAGTCTACGAGCAGTACTTC.

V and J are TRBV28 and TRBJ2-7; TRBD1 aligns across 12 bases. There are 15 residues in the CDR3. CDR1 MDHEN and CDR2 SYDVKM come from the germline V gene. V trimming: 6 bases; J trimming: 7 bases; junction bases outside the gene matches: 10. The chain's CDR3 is CASRGPGQGAGEQYF. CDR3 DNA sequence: TGTGCCAGCAGGGGCCCGGGACAGGGGGCGGGGGAGCAGTACTTC. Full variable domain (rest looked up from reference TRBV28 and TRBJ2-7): DVKVTQSSRYLVKRTGEKVFLECVQDMDHENMFWYRQDPGLGLRLIYFSYDVKMKEKGDIPEGYSVSREKKERFSLILESASTNQTSMYLCASRGPGQGAGEQYFGPGTRLTVT.

The CDR3 protein is CASSRWQGQSPLHF. Here the CDR3 DNA reads TGTGCCAGCAGCAGGTGGCAGGGGCAATCACCCCTCCACTTT. The chain recombines TRBV11-2 with TRBJ1-6, with D possibly being TRBD1 (6 bases). Germline V gene data show CDR1 as SGHAT and CDR2 as FQNNGV. V was clipped by 5 bases and J by 10 bases, with 15 bases between them. The CDR3 loop spans 14 amino acids. The full variable domain, with the rest looked up from reference TRBV11-2 and TRBJ1-6, is EAGVAQSPRYKIIEKRQSVAFWCNPISGHATLYWYQQILGQGPKLLIQFQNNGVVDDSQLPKDRFSAERLKGVDSTLKIQPAKLEDSAVYLCASSRWQGQSPLHFGNGTRLTVT.

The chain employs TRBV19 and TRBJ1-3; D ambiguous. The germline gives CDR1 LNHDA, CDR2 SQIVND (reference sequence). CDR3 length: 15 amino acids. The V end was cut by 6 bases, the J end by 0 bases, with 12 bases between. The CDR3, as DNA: TGTGCCAGTAGGGAGGGAGACACCTCTGGAAACACCATATATTTT. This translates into CASREGDTSGNTIYF.

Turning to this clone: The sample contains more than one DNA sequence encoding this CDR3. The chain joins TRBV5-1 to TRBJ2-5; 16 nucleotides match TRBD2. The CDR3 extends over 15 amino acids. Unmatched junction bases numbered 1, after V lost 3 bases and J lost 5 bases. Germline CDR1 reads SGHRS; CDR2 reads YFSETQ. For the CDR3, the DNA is TGCGCCAGCAGCTCGGGACTAGCGGGAGGGGAGACCCAGTACTTC. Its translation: CASSSGLAGGETQYF.

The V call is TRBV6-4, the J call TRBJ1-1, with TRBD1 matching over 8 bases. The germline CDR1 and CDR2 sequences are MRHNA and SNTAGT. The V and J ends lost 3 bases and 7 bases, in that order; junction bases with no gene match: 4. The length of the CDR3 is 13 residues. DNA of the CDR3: TGTGCCAGCAGTGAAACCGGGACAGGTGAAGCTTTCTTT. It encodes CASSETGTGEAFF.

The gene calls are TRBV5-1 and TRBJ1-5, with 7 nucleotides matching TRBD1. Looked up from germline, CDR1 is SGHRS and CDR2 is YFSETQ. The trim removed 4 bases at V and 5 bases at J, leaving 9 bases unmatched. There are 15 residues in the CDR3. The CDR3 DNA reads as TGCGCCAGCAGCCCCTCCGGGACAGTCGATCAGCCCCAGCATTTT. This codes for CASSPSGTVDQPQHF.

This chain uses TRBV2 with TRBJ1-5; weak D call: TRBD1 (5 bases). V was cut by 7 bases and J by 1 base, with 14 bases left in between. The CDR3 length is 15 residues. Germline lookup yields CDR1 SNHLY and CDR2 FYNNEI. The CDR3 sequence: CASNGGAGSNQPQHF. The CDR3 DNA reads TGTGCCAGCAACGGTGGGGCGGGGAGCAATCAGCCCCAGCATTTT.

The chain's CDR3 is CASSRDSYGYTF. The DNA for the CDR3 is TGTGCCAGCAGTCGGGACAGCTATGGCTACACCTTC. The V and J genes are TRBV6-5 and TRBJ1-2; 7 bases match TRBD1. V gave up 5 bases and J gave up 4 bases; unmatched junction bases: 1. Germline V gives CDR1 MNHEY, CDR2 SVGAGI. This CDR3 contains 12 residues.

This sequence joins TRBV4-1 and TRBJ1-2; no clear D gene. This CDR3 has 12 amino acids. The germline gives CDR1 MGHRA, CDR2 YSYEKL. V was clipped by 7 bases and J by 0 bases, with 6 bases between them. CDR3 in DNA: TGCGCCAGCACAGATTCTAACTATGGCTACACCTTC. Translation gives CASTDSNYGYTF.

CDR3 nucleotide sequence: TGTGCCAGCAGCATCGGACTAGCGGGGGGGCAAGAGACCCAGTACTTC. This encodes CASSIGLAGGQETQYF. V is TRBV7-7 and J is TRBJ2-5, with TRBD2 matching over 15 bases. Trimming at V came to 5 bases and at J to 2 bases, leaving 3 bases not matched to a gene. The length of the CDR3 is 16 residues. CDR1 is SSHAT and CDR2 is FNYEAQ in the germline V gene (reference sequence).

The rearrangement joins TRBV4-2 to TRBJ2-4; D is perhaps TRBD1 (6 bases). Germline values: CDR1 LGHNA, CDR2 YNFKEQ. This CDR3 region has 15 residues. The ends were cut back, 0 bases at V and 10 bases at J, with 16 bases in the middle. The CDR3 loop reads CASSQERQGPRIQYF. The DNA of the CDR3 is TGTGCCAGCAGCCAAGAAAGGCAGGGGCCACGGATTCAGTACTTC.

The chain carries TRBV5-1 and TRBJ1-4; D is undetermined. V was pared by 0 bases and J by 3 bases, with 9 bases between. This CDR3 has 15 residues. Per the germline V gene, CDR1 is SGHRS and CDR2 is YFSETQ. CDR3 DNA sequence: TGCGCCAGCAGCTTGGACGCACAGCCTAATGAAAAACTGTTTTTT. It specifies CASSLDAQPNEKLFF.

This CDR3 is CASSPERETGELFF. The CDR3 DNA sequence: TGTGCCAGCTCACCTGAGCGGGAGACCGGGGAGCTGTTTTTT. The genes are TRBV18 and TRBJ2-2, with 8 bases lining up with TRBD2. V gave up 3 bases and J gave up 5 bases; unmatched junction bases: 2. Germline assignment: CDR1 KGHSH and CDR2 LQKENI. CDR3 size: 14 residues.

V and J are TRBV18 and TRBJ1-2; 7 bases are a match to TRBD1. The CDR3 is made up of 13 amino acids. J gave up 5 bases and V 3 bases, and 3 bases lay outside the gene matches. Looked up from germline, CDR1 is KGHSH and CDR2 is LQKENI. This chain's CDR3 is CASSPDRSYGYTF. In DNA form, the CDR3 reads TGTGCCAGCTCACCGGACAGGAGTTATGGCTACACCTTC.

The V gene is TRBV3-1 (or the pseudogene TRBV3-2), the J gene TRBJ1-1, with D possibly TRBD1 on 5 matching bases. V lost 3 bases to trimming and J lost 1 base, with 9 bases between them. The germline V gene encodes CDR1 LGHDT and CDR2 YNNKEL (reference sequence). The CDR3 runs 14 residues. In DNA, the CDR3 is TGTGCCAGCAGCCATACAGGAAGGAACACTGAAGCTTTCTTT. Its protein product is CASSHTGRNTEAFF.

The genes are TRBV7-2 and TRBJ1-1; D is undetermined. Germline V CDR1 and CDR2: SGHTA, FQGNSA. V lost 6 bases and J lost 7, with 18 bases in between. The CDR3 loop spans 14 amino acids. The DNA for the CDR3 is TGTGCCAGCAGTAGAGGAGGCAGTTTTTTTGAAGCTTTCTTT. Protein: CASSRGGSFFEAFF.

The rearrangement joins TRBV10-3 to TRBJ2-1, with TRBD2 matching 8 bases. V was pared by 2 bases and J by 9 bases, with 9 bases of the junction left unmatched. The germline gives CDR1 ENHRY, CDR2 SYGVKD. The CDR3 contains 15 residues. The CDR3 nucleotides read TGTGCCATCAGTGAGGGGCTAGCGGGCCTTAGTGAGCAGTTCTTC. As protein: CAISEGLAGLSEQFF.